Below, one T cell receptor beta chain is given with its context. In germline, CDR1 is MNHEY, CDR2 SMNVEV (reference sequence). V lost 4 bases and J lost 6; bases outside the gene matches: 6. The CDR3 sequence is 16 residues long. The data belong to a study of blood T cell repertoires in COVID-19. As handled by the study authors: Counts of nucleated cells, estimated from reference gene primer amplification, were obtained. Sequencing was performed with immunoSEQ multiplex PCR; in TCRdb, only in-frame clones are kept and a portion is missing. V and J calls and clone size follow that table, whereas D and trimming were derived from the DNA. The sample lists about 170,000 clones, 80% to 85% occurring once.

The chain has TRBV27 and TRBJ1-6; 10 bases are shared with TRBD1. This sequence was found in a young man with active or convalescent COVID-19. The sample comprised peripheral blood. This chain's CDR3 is CASSYIGTGVNSPLHF. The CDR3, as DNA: TGTGCCAGCAGTTACATCGGGACAGGGGTTAATTCACCCCTCCACTTT.